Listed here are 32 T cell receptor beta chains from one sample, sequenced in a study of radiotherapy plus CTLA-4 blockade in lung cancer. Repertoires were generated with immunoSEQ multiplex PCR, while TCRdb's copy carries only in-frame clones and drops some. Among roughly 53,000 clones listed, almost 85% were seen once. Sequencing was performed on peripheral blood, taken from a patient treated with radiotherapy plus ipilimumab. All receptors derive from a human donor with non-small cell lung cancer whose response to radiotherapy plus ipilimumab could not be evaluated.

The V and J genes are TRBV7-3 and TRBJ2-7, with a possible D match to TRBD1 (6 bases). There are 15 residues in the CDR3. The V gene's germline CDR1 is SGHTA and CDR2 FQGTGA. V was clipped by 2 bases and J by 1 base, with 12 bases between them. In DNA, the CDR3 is TGTGCCAGCAGCTTAGGTCCCAGGGGATCCTACGAGCAGTACTTC. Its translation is CASSLGPRGSYEQYF.

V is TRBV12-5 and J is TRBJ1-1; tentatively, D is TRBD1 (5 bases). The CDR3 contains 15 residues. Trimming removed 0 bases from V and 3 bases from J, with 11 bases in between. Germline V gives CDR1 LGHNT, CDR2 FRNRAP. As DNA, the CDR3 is TGTGCTAGTGGTTTGGTACAAGGGGATGACACTGAAGCTTTCTTT. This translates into CASGLVQGDDTEAFF.

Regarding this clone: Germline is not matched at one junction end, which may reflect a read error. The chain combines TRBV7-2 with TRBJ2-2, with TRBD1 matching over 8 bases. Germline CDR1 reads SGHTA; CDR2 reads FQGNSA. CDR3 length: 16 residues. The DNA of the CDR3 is TGTGCCAGCAGCCTAGCCGGACAGGGAAACACCGGGGAGCTGTTTTTT. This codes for CASSLAGQGNTGELFF.

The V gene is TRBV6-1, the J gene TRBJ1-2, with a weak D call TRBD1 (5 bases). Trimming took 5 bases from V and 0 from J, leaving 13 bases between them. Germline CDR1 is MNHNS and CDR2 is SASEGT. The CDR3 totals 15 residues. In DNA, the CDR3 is TGTGCCAGCAGTTCTTACAGGAACTCTAACTATGGCTACACCTTC. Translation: CASSSYRNSNYGYTF.

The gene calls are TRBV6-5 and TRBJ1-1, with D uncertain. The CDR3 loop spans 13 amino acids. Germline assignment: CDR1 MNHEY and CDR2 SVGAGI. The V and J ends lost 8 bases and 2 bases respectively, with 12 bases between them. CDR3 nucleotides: TGTGCCAGCGCGCCCCCTACCAACACTGAAGCTTTCTTT. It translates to CASAPPTNTEAFF.

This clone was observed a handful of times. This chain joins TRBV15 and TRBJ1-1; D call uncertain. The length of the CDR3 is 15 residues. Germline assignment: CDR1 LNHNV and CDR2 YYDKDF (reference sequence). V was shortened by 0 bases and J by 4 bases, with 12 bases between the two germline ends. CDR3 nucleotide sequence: TGTGCCACCAGCAGAGATCGACGACAACGCACTGAAGCTTTCTTT. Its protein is CATSRDRRQRTEAFF.

The CDR3 coding sequence is TGTGCCTGGAGCGCGCCTAGCGGAAGCACAGATACGCAGTATTTT. Translated, it gives CAWSAPSGSTDTQYF. V gene TRBV30 combines with J gene TRBJ2-3, with TRBD2 matching over 7 bases. The CDR3 contains 15 residues. Losses at the gene ends were 3 bases for V and 0 bases for J; bases not matched to a gene: 6. In germline, CDR1 is GTSNPN, CDR2 SVGIG (reference sequence).

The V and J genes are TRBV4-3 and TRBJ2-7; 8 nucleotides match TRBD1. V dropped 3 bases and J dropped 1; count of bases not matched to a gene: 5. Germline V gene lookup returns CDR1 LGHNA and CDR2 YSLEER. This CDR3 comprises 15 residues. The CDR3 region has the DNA TGCGCCAGCAGCCACGACAGGGGAAGTTCCTACGAGCAGTACTTC. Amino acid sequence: CASSHDRGSSYEQYF.

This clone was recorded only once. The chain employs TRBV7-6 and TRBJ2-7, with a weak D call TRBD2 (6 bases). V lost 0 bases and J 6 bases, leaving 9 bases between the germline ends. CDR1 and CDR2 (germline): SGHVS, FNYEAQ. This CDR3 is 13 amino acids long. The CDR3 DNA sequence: TGTGCCAGCAGCTTAGCGGAGGAGGGCGAGCAGTACTTC. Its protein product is CASSLAEEGEQYF.

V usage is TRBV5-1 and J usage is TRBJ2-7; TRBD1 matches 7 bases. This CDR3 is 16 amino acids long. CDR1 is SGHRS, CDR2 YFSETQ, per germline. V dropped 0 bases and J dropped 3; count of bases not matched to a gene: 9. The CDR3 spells CASSLGFGGQLYEQYF. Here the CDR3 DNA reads TGCGCCAGCAGCTTGGGTTTTGGGGGACAGCTCTACGAGCAGTACTTC.

The CDR3: CASSQDSGRTETQYF. DNA of the CDR3: TGTGCCAGCAGCCAGGACAGCGGGAGGACGGAGACCCAGTACTTC. The rearrangement joins TRBV7-2 to TRBJ2-5; 9 bases are shared with TRBD2. V was pared by 5 bases and J by 5 bases, with 9 bases of the junction left unmatched. Looked up from germline, CDR1 is SGHTA and CDR2 is FQGNSA. The CDR3 contains 15 residues.

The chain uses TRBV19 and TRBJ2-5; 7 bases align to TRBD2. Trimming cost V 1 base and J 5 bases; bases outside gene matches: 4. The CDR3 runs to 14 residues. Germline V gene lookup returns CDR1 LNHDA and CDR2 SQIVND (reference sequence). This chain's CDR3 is CASSIALGGETQYF. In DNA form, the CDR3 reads TGTGCCAGTAGTATAGCTCTGGGAGGGGAGACCCAGTACTTC.

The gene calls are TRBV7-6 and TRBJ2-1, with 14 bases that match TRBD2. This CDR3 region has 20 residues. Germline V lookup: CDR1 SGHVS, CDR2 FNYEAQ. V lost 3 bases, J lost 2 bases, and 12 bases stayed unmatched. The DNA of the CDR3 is TGTGCCAGCAGCTTGCTGGGACTAGCGGGAGTCGATGGGGCCTACAATGAGCAGTTCTTC. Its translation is CASSLLGLAGVDGAYNEQFF.

The chain's CDR3 is CASSMGQGGEKLFF. The CDR3 DNA is TGCGCCAGCAGCATGGGACAGGGGGGTGAAAAACTGTTTTTT. This chain links TRBV4-1 with TRBJ1-4, with 11 bases identical to TRBD1. Germline V CDR1 and CDR2: MGHRA, YSYEKL. With 5 bases clipped from V and 7 bases from J, the junction kept 3 bases outside the gene matches. The CDR3 consists of 14 residues.

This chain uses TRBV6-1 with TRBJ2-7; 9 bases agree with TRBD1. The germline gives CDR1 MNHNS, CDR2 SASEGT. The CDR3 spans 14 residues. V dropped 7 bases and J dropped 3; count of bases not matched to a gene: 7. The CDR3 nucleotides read TGTGCCAGCATTGGCGGGACAGGGCTCTACGAGCAGTACTTC. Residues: CASIGGTGLYEQYF.

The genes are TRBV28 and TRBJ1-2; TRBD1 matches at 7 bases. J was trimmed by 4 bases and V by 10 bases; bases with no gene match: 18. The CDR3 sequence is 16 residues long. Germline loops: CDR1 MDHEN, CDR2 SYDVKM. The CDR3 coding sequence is TGTGCCATCACCAAGCTAAACAGGGGTCAGGGCTATGGCTACACCTTC. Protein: CAITKLNRGQGYGYTF.

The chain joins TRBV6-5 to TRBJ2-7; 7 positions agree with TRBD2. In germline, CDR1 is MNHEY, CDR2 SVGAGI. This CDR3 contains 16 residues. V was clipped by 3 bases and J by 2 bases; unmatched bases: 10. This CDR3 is CASSYRYNRGAYEQYF. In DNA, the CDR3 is TGTGCCAGCAGTTATAGATACAACCGGGGGGCCTACGAGCAGTACTTC.

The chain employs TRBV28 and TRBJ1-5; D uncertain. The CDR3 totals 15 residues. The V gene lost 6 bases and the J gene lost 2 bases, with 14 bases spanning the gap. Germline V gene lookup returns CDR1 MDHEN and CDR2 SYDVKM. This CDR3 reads CASRDEVYGNQPQHF. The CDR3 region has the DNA TGTGCCAGCAGGGATGAGGTCTACGGCAATCAGCCCCAGCATTTT.

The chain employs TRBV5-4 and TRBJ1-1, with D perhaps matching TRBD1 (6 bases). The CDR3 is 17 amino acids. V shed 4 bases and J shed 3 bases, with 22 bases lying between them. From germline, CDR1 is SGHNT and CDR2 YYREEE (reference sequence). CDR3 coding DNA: TGTGCCAGCAGCGTGGACAGAAGGGGAAGGGCTTACACTGAAGCTTTCTTT. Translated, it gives CASSVDRRGRAYTEAFF.

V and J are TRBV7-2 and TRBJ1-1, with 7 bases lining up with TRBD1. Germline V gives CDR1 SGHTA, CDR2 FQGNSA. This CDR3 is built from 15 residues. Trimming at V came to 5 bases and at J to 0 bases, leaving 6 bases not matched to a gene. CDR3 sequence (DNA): TGTGCCAGCAGCGCTGGACAGGTTATGAACACTGAAGCTTTCTTT. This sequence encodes CASSAGQVMNTEAFF.

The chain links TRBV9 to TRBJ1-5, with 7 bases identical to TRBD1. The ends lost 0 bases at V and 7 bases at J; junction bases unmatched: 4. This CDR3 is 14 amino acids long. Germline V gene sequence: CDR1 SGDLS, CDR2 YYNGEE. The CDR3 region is CASSVGAGGQPQHF. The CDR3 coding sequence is TGTGCCAGCAGCGTAGGTGCAGGGGGGCAGCCCCAGCATTTT.

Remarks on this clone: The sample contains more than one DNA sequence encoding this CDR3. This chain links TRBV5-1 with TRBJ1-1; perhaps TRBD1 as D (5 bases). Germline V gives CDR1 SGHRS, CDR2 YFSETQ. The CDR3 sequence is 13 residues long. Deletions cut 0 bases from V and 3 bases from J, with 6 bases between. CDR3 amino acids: CASSLGGDTEAFF. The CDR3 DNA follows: TGCGCCAGCAGCTTGGGGGGGGACACTGAAGCTTTCTTT.

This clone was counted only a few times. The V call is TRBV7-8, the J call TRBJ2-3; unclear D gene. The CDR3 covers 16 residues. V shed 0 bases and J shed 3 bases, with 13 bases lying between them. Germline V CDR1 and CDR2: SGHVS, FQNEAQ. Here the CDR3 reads CASSLARWSSTDTQYF. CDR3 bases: TGTGCCAGCAGCTTAGCGCGCTGGAGTTCGACAGATACGCAGTATTTT.

The CDR3 coding sequence is TGCGCCAGCAGCCAAGATCTCTGGGACAGGACCGATGGCTACACCTTC. Protein sequence: CASSQDLWDRTDGYTF. The chain recombines TRBV4-3 with TRBJ1-2; 8 bases are shared with TRBD1. CDR1 and CDR2 from the germline V gene are LGHNA and YSLEER. The junction had 9 bases not matched to a gene; V was cut back by 0 bases and J by 6 bases. The CDR3 contains 16 residues.

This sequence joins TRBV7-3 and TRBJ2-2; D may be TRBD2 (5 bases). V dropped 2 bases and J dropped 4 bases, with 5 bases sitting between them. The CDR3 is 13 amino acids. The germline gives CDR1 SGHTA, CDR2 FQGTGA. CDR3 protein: CASSLLATGELFF. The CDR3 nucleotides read TGTGCCAGCAGCTTACTAGCCACCGGGGAGCTGTTTTTT.

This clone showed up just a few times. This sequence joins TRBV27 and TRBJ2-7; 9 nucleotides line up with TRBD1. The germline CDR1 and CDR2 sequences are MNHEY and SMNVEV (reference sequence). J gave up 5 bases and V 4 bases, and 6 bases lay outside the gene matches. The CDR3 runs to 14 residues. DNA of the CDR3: TGTGCCAGCAGTTCCCGGGACAGGGTGCACGAGCAGTACTTC. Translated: CASSSRDRVHEQYF.

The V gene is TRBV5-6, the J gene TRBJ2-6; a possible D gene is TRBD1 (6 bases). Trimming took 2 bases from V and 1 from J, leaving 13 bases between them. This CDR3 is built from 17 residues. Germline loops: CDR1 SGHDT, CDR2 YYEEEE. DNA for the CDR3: TGTGCCAGCAGCTTTGGGACATTCTTGTCTGGGGCCAACGTCCTGACTTTC. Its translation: CASSFGTFLSGANVLTF. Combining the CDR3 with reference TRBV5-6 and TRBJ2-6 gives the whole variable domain DAGVTQSPTHLIKTRGQQVTLRCSPKSGHDTVSWYQQALGQGPQFIFQYYEEEERQRGNFPDRFSGHQFPNYSSELNVNALLLGDSALYLCASSFGTFLSGANVLTFGAGSRLTVL.

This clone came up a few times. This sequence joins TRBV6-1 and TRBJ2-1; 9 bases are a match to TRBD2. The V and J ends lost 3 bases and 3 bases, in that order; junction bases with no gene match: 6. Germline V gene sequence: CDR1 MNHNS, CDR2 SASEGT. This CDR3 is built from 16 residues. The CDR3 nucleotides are TGTGCCAGCAGTGATCCAGCGGGAGGATTCTACAATGAGCAGTTCTTC. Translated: CASSDPAGGFYNEQFF.

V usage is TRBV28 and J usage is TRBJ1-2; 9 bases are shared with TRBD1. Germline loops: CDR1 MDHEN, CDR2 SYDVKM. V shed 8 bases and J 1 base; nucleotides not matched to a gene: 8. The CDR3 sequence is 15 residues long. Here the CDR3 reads CASVATGGDNYGYTF. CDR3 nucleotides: TGTGCCAGCGTTGCGACAGGGGGTGATAACTATGGCTACACCTTC.

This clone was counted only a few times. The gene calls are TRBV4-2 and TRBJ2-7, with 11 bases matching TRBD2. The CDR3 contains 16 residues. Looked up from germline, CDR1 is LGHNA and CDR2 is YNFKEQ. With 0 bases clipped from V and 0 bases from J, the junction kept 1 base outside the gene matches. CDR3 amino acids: CASSQDGTSGSYEQYF. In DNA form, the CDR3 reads TGTGCCAGCAGCCAAGATGGGACTAGCGGCTCCTACGAGCAGTACTTC.

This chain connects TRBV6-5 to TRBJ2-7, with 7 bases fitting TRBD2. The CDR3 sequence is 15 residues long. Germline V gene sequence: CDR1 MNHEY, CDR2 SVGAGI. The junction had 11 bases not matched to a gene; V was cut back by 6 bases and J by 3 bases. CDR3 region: CASSSPGGSFYEQYF. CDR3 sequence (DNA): TGTGCCAGCAGCTCCCCTGGCGGGAGTTTCTACGAGCAGTACTTC.

The CDR3 DNA reads TGTGCCAGCAGCCAAGGGGGGACTAGCGGGAGCTCCTACAATGAGCAGTTCTTC. This gives the protein CASSQGGTSGSSYNEQFF. The chain links TRBV4-2 to TRBJ2-1; 14 bases agree with TRBD2. V gave up 1 base and J gave up 0 bases; unmatched junction bases: 2. Per germline, CDR1 LGHNA and CDR2 YNFKEQ. The CDR3 has 18 amino acids.